This T cell receptor beta chain was obtained from a study of T cell clones after liver transplantation. Clones were read by immunoSEQ multiplex PCR, and TCRdb kept only the in-frame ones, dropping some. The data show 45,000 or so clones, just over 85% seen once. Germline CDR1 SEHNR, CDR2 FQNEAQ (reference sequence). This CDR3 has 15 amino acids. V trimming: 3 bases; J trimming: 1 base; junction bases outside the gene matches: 4. The chain recombines TRBV7-9 with TRBJ2-3, with 7 nucleotides matching TRBD1. The sample was CD4+ T cells from blood, taken 24 months after liver transplant. This sequence was found in a human patient who received a liver transplant. Some T cells here may be from the graft donor. For the CDR3, the DNA is TGTGCCAGCAGCTTGACAGGACAGGGCACAGATACGCAGTATTTT. Translated: CASSLTGQGTDTQYF. Full variable domain (remainder filled in from reference TRBV7-9 and TRBJ2-3): DTGVSQNPRHKITKRGQNVTFRCDPISEHNRLYWYRQTLGQGPEFLTYFQNEAQLEKSRLLSDRFSAERPKGSFSTLEIQRTEQGDSAMYLCASSLTGQGTDTQYFGPGTRLTVL.